The 23 T cell receptor beta chains listed next were all sequenced from one sample in a study of CD8+ T cells in alopecia areata. Investigators isolated RNA and reverse transcribed it into cDNA to act as the sequencing template. The assay was immunoSEQ multiplex PCR, and TCRdb's table has in-frame clones only and misses some. The sample has nearly 110,000 clones, 80% to 85% seen once. The treatment: oral pan-JAK inhibitor, 5-10 mg twice daily. Sequences were derived from CD8+ T cells sorted from blood, sampled at week 24, from a patient treated with tofacitinib. These receptors all come from a human donor with alopecia areata.

Details on this clone: Other DNA sequences in this specimen translate into the identical CDR3. The chain uses TRBV2 and TRBJ2-7; 10 positions agree with TRBD1. The V segment lost 4 bases and the J segment 4 bases; nucleotides outside the gene matches: 1. Germline V gene sequence: CDR1 SNHLY, CDR2 FYNNEI. This CDR3 spans 13 amino acids. CDR3 bases: TGTGCCAGCAGTGGACAGGGGGCTTACGAGCAGTACTTC. It is translated as CASSGQGAYEQYF. Drawing the rest from reference TRBV2 and TRBJ2-7, the complete variable domain is EPEVTQTPSHQVTQMGQEVILRCVPISNHLYFYWYRQILGQKVEFLVSFYNNEISEKSEIFDDQFSVERPDGSNFTLKIRSTKLEDSAMYFCASSGQGAYEQYFGPGTRLTVT.

The chain carries TRBV6-5 and TRBJ2-7; TRBD2 might be the D (5 bases). Looked up from germline, CDR1 is MNHEY and CDR2 is SVGAGI. This CDR3 has 13 amino acids. Trimming left V 5 bases short and J 2 bases short, with 10 bases between. The CDR3, as DNA: TGTGCCAGCAGTCGGGGATGGACCTACGAGCAGTACTTC. Amino acid sequence: CASSRGWTYEQYF.

V usage is TRBV6-5 and J usage is TRBJ2-1; perhaps TRBD1 as D (5 bases). The CDR3 is 15 amino acids. Germline V CDR1 and CDR2: MNHEY, SVGAGI. V gave up 0 bases and J gave up 5 bases, with 11 bases separating them. The CDR3 sequence: CASSYSNQGNNEQFF. The CDR3 DNA reads as TGTGCCAGCAGTTACTCGAATCAGGGTAACAATGAGCAGTTCTTC.

This chain uses TRBV7-8 with TRBJ2-7, with D perhaps TRBD2 (6 bases). Germline loops: CDR1 SGHVS, CDR2 FQNEAQ. The germline V and J ends were trimmed by 5 bases and 3 bases, with 17 bases remaining between them. This CDR3 is built from 15 residues. CDR3 sequence (DNA): TGTGCCAGCAGCCCACCGGGACTCTCAGTCTACGAGCAGTACTTC. As protein: CASSPPGLSVYEQYF.

V is TRBV9 and J is TRBJ2-2; no clear D. Germline V gene lookup returns CDR1 SGDLS and CDR2 YYNGEE. The CDR3 sequence is 12 residues long. V was shortened by 4 bases and J by 5 bases, with 6 bases between the two germline ends. CDR3 loop: CASSLVTGELFF. The CDR3 nucleotides are TGTGCCAGCAGCCTAGTGACCGGGGAGCTGTTTTTT. Based on the CDR3 plus reference TRBV9 and TRBJ2-2, the full variable domain is DSGVTQTPKHLITATGQRVTLRCSPRSGDLSVYWYQQSLDQGLQFLIQYYNGEERAKGNILERFSAQQFPDLHSELNLSSLELGDSALYFCASSLVTGELFFGEGSRLTVL.

This chain links TRBV5-4 with TRBJ1-1; no firm D call. V lost 3 bases, J lost 0 bases, and 3 bases lay in between. The CDR3 has 12 residues. The germline gives CDR1 SGHNT, CDR2 YYREEE (reference sequence). CDR3 residues: CASSYLNTEAFF. The CDR3 DNA follows: TGTGCCAGCAGCTACCTGAACACTGAAGCTTTCTTT.

This clone was seen a single time. The V and J genes are TRBV18 and TRBJ2-7; 7 bases fit TRBD1. The V and J ends lost 3 bases and 5 bases, in that order; junction bases with no gene match: 16. This CDR3 region has 17 residues. Germline V lookup: CDR1 KGHSH, CDR2 LQKENI. DNA for the CDR3: TGTGCCAGCTCACCTCTGGATGGGACAGCTTTTAGGAACGAGCAGTACTTC. As protein: CASSPLDGTAFRNEQYF.

This chain links TRBV11-2 with TRBJ2-7; the D gene could be TRBD1 or TRBD2 (7 bases each). From germline, CDR1 is SGHAT and CDR2 FQNNGV. V was pared by 3 bases and J by 3 bases, with 12 bases between. The CDR3 extends over 14 amino acids. Written as DNA, the CDR3 is TGTGCCAGCAGCTTGGTCAGGGGGGGCTACGAGCAGTACTTC. It codes for CASSLVRGGYEQYF.

The chain uses TRBV10-2 and TRBJ2-1; D is perhaps TRBD2 (6 bases). This CDR3 is 13 amino acids long. V shed 8 bases and J shed 6 bases, with 14 bases lying between them. Germline lookup yields CDR1 WSHSY and CDR2 SAAADI. The CDR3 spells CASAAAAGNEQFF. The CDR3 nucleotides read TGCGCCAGCGCCGCCGCAGCGGGCAATGAGCAGTTCTTC.

This rearrangement joins TRBV15 to TRBJ2-7; 7 positions match TRBD1. Germline assignment: CDR1 LNHNV and CDR2 YYDKDF (reference sequence). V shed 5 bases and J 3 bases; nucleotides not matched to a gene: 7. This CDR3 contains 14 residues. The CDR3 is CATSSPGQNYEQYF. CDR3 bases: TGTGCCACCAGCTCGCCGGGACAGAACTACGAGCAGTACTTC.

The genes are TRBV5-1 and TRBJ1-1, with no clear D. Germline CDR1 is SGHRS and CDR2 is YFSETQ. With 1 base removed from V and 0 bases from J, the gap between germline ends came to 10 bases. The CDR3 covers 15 residues. For the CDR3, the DNA is TGCGCCAGCAGCTTGTGGGCGGACCTGAACACTGAAGCTTTCTTT. Its protein product is CASSLWADLNTEAFF.

The chain carries TRBV27 and TRBJ2-7; tentative D call: TRBD1 (6 bases). Germline assignment: CDR1 MNHEY and CDR2 SMNVEV (reference sequence). This CDR3 comprises 13 residues. Trimming pared 6 bases from V and 7 bases from J, leaving 16 bases between. DNA of the CDR3: TGTGCCAGCAGCTACAGGGACCTGGGGGAGCAGTACTTC. Encoded protein: CASSYRDLGEQYF.

The V and J genes are TRBV27 and TRBJ2-1; 9 nucleotides agree with TRBD2. This CDR3 comprises 14 residues. Trimming cost V 2 bases and J 11 bases; bases outside gene matches: 7. CDR1 and CDR2 (germline): MNHEY, SMNVEV (reference sequence). This CDR3 is CASSLAGGPPKQFF. In nucleotides, the CDR3 is TGTGCCAGCAGTTTAGCGGGGGGGCCTCCAAAGCAGTTCTTC.

CDR3 coding DNA: TGTGCCAGCAGCTTCGACCCAGGGACTGAAGCTTTCTTT. Translating it yields CASSFDPGTEAFF. The rearrangement joins TRBV5-6 to TRBJ1-1; D perhaps matches TRBD1 (5 bases). V dropped 2 bases and J dropped 5 bases, with 10 bases sitting between them. Germline V lookup: CDR1 SGHDT, CDR2 YYEEEE. This CDR3 contains 13 residues.

V and J are TRBV5-1 and TRBJ1-2; D possibly corresponds to TRBD1 (5 bases). The CDR3 is made up of 17 amino acids. V was pared by 0 bases and J by 4 bases, with 19 bases between. Germline-derived CDR1 and CDR2 are SGHRS and YFSETQ. CDR3 region: CASSLASGPGPSYGYTF. CDR3 DNA: TGCGCCAGCAGCTTGGCCTCGGGGCCGGGACCCTCCTATGGCTACACCTTC. The whole variable domain, remainder taken from reference TRBV5-1 and TRBJ1-2, is KAGVTQTPRYLIKTRGQQVTLSCSPISGHRSVSWYQQTPGQGLQFLFEYFSETQRNKGNFPGRFSGRQFSNSRSEMNVSTLELGDSALYLCASSLASGPGPSYGYTFGSGTRLTVV.

This sequence joins TRBV7-9 and TRBJ2-1, with 10 positions matching TRBD1. V trimming: 5 bases; J trimming: 3 bases; junction bases outside the gene matches: 10. Germline V CDR1 and CDR2: SEHNR, FQNEAQ (reference sequence). CDR3 size: 17 residues. The CDR3 region is CASSPPAGQGDYNEQFF. In DNA, the CDR3 is TGTGCCAGCAGCCCCCCGGCCGGACAGGGGGACTACAATGAGCAGTTCTTC. Supplemented by reference TRBV7-9 and TRBJ2-1, the full variable domain reads DTGVSQNPRHKITKRGQNVTFRCDPISEHNRLYWYRQTLGQGPEFLTYFQNEAQLEKSRLLSDRFSAERPKGSFSTLEIQRTEQGDSAMYLCASSPPAGQGDYNEQFFGPGTRLTVL.

This clone has a handful of counts. The chain combines TRBV6-1 with TRBJ2-6; D may correspond to TRBD1 or TRBD2 (6 bases each). Trimming pared 4 bases from V and 0 bases from J, leaving 13 bases between. Germline V CDR1 and CDR2: MNHNS, SASEGT. CDR3 length: 17 residues. CDR3 residues: CASSVGGSSSGANVLTF. In DNA form, the CDR3 reads TGTGCCAGCAGTGTGGGGGGCTCGAGCTCTGGGGCCAACGTCCTGACTTTC.

The chain combines TRBV2 with TRBJ1-5; the match to TRBD1 covers 8 bases. From germline, CDR1 is SNHLY and CDR2 FYNNEI. The CDR3 runs 14 residues. Trimming took 11 bases from V and 3 from J; bases not matched to a gene: 9. DNA for the CDR3: TGTGCCGCGGGGGGCAGGGGGCACAATCAGCCCCAGCATTTT. Translating it yields CAAGGRGHNQPQHF. The whole variable domain, filled in from reference TRBV2 and TRBJ1-5, reads EPEVTQTPSHQVTQMGQEVILRCVPISNHLYFYWYRQILGQKVEFLVSFYNNEISEKSEIFDDQFSVERPDGSNFTLKIRSTKLEDSAMYFCAAGGRGHNQPQHFGDGTRLSIL.

The chain links TRBV18 to TRBJ2-5; 7 bases map to TRBD2. Germline values: CDR1 KGHSH, CDR2 LQKENI. J gave up 2 bases and V 8 bases, and 14 bases lay outside the gene matches. CDR3 size: 16 residues. The DNA of the CDR3 is TGTGCCAGCCGTACTCGTCCAGCGGGGATGCAAGAGACCCAGTACTTC. Its translation: CASRTRPAGMQETQYF.

This chain uses TRBV30 with TRBJ2-7, with 8 positions matching TRBD2. Trimming at V came to 5 bases and at J to 2 bases, leaving 5 bases not matched to a gene. This CDR3 has 13 amino acids. Germline V lookup: CDR1 GTSNPN, CDR2 SVGIG (reference sequence). The CDR3 sequence is CAWSLAGTYEQYF. CDR3 nucleotides: TGTGCCTGGTCCTTAGCGGGGACCTACGAGCAGTACTTC.

This rearrangement joins TRBV29-1 to TRBJ1-2, with 8 bases identical to TRBD1. CDR1 is SQVTM and CDR2 is ANQGSEA in the germline V gene. This CDR3 comprises 12 residues. Trimming removed 7 bases from V and 5 bases from J; junction bases left unmatched: 6. The CDR3 sequence: CSASGGGYGYTF. CDR3 DNA: TGCAGCGCATCAGGGGGCGGGTATGGCTACACCTTC.

This clone was seen at least ten times. The chain uses TRBV6-5 and TRBJ2-7, with D possibly being TRBD1 (5 bases). With 5 bases removed from V and 9 bases from J, the gap between germline ends came to 20 bases. Germline CDR1 reads MNHEY; CDR2 reads SVGAGI. This CDR3 is built from 14 residues. The CDR3 region has the DNA TGTGCCAGCAGTCTCGCTGGGGCCGCCGTCGGGCAGTACTTC. Its translation is CASSLAGAAVGQYF.

V gene TRBV5-6 combines with J gene TRBJ2-1; a weak D match, TRBD2 (6 bases). V lost 4 bases to trimming and J lost 4 bases, with 21 bases between them. The CDR3 is 17 residues long. Germline lookup yields CDR1 SGHDT and CDR2 YYEEEE. CDR3 bases: TGTGCCAGCAGCCCTCTGGGGGGTGGGTTTTCATACAATGAGCAGTTCTTC. Residues: CASSPLGGGFSYNEQFF.